The TCR beta chain described here comes from a study of blood T cells in healthy people across ages. Note on this clonotype: One end of the junction does not line up with germline, which may come from a read error.

The authors ran a second PCR of roughly 7 to 11 cycles using a sample-barcoded 5' primer and a J-beta primer mix. TCRdb passed the 5' RACE reads through MiXCR, listing each CDR3 protein once. This sample carries hundreds of thousands of distinct CDR3 sequences, 46% of them seen once, and the ten largest clones take less than 20%. The TCR was taken from an elderly man in good health. Sequencing used blood.

CDR3 protein: CAGSLGQGYYNEQFF. Here the CDR3 DNA reads TGCGCCGGCAGCTTAGGACAGGGATACTACAATGAGCAGTTCTTC. The rearrangement links TRBV5-1 to TRBJ2-1; 8 bases agree with TRBD1. Germline lookup yields CDR1 SGHRS and CDR2 YFSETQ. The length of the CDR3 is 15 residues.